This is a list of T cell receptor beta chains from one sample in a study of T cell changes during pregnancy in multiple sclerosis. TCRdb's copy holds only in-frame clones and misses some; the assay was immunoSEQ multiplex PCR. The table lists around 27,000 clones, about 93% of them singletons, with roughly 0.42% in the top ten. This specimen consisted of CD4+ T cells from peripheral blood mononuclear cells, obtained after pregnancy. The receptors here all came from a female donor with multiple sclerosis, enrolled in a pregnancy study. The CDR3 runs from the conserved cysteine through the conserved F or W. A D gene is named only where the DNA matches it firmly. Expanded clones get a size class; other rows say once, few or many, or leave the size out.

D,size,J,V,DNA,CDR3
TRBD1,once,TRBJ1-5,TRBV5-1,TGCGCCAGCAGCGAGGGGACAGGGGGCGGGAATCAGCCCCAGCATTTT,CASSEGTGGGNQPQHF
-,-,TRBJ1-2,TRBV18,TGTGCCAGCTCACCACCGACAGGAAACTATGGCTACACCTTC,CASSPPTGNYGYTF
-,-,TRBJ1-4,TRBV18,TGTGCCAGCTCACCAAGTCGGGGGATCCGAAGTAATGAAAAACTGTTTTTT,CASSPSRGIRSNEKLFF
TRBD1,few,TRBJ2-5,TRBV28,TGTGCCAGCAGTTCGGGACAGCAAGAGACCCAGTACTTC,CASSSGQQETQYF
TRBD1,-,TRBJ1-2,TRBV6-5,TGTGCCAGCAGTTCCGCTCCGGGACAGGGGGTCCATGGCTACACCTTC,CASSSAPGQGVHGYTF
-,-,TRBJ2-3,TRBV7-9,TGTGCCAGCAGCCCCAGGGGATCCACAGATACGCAGTATTTT,CASSPRGSTDTQYF
-,-,TRBJ1-2,TRBV7-9,TGTGCCAGCAGCTTAGCGTTTAGGGGCAGGTACTATGGCTACACCTTC,CASSLAFRGRYYGYTF
-,-,TRBJ1-1,TRBV4-3,TGCGCCAGCAGCCAAGATTCGGGGGGAACTGAAGCTTTCTTT,CASSQDSGGTEAFF
TRBD1,-,TRBJ1-5,TRBV19,TGTGCCAGTAGTTTCGGGACAGGGGGTTATCAGCCCCAGCATTTT,CASSFGTGGYQPQHF
-,-,TRBJ1-1,TRBV30,TGTGCCTGGAACCGGAAGGGGTCTGGTATGAACACTGAAGCTTTCTTT,CAWNRKGSGMNTEAFF
TRBD2,-,TRBJ2-5,TRBV6-1,TGTGCCAGCAGTGAAGCGGCGGGAGGGCCGGGGGAGACCCAGTACTTC,CASSEAAGGPGETQYF
TRBD1,-,TRBJ1-1,TRBV7-3,TGTGCCAGCAGCTCCAGGGGGGACAGGGGTCGAACTGAAGCTTTCTTT,CASSSRGDRGRTEAFF
-,few,TRBJ1-5,TRBV7-8,TGTGCCAGCAGCTCCGGCAGGGTCAGCAATCAGCCCCAGCATTTT,CASSSGRVSNQPQHF
-,once,TRBJ1-2,TRBV4-3,TGCGCCAGCAGCCAAGATCCGGGGCGGGAAAATGGCTACACCTTC,CASSQDPGRENGYTF
-,-,TRBJ1-1,TRBV6-5,TGTGCCAGCAGTTATCAGTCTGAAGCTTTCTTT,CASSYQSEAFF
TRBD1,once,TRBJ1-3,TRBV13,TGTGCCAGCAGTAGAAACAGGGGGAACTCTGGAAACACCATATATTTT,CASSRNRGNSGNTIYF
-,-,TRBJ2-5,TRBV14,TGTGCCAGCAGCCAAGAAGCCACCCGGGAGACCCAGTACTTC,CASSQEATRETQYF
-,few,TRBJ1-2,TRBV27,TGTGCCAGCAGTTTGCGGCGGACTAACTATGGCTACACCTTC,CASSLRRTNYGYTF
TRBD1,-,TRBJ2-7,TRBV12-5,TGTGCTAGTGGTTTTGAAGGGGGCAGTGGGAATTTCGAGCAGTACTTC,CASGFEGGSGNFEQYF
TRBD1,-,TRBJ1-4,TRBV30,TGTGCCTGGAGGGAGACCGGGACAGGGAATGAAAAACTGTTTTTT,CAWRETGTGNEKLFF
TRBD2,once,TRBJ2-5,TRBV5-6,TGTGCCAGCAGTTTACCGGGACTACAAGAGACCCAGTACTTC,CASSLPGLQETQYF
-,-,TRBJ1-5,TRBV6-5,TGTGCCAGCAGGCCCCGAAGGGGTGGGAATCAGCCCCAGCATTTT,CASRPRRGGNQPQHF
-,-,TRBJ2-1,TRBV7-9,TGTGCCAGCAGCTTTCGGGATTGGGGTGAGCAGTTCTTC,CASSFRDWGEQFF
-,-,TRBJ2-3,TRBV19,TGTGCCAGTAGTTATACTGCGGGACTGGTTCAAGATACGCAGTATTTT,CASSYTAGLVQDTQYF
-,-,TRBJ1-4,TRBV5-6,TGTGCCAGCAGCCCATTGGGGGTACAGGGTCCACTGTTTTTT,CASSPLGVQGPLFF
-,-,TRBJ2-5,TRBV30,TGTGCCTGGAGTGTACAGGGAGAGACCCAGTACTTC,CAWSVQGETQYF